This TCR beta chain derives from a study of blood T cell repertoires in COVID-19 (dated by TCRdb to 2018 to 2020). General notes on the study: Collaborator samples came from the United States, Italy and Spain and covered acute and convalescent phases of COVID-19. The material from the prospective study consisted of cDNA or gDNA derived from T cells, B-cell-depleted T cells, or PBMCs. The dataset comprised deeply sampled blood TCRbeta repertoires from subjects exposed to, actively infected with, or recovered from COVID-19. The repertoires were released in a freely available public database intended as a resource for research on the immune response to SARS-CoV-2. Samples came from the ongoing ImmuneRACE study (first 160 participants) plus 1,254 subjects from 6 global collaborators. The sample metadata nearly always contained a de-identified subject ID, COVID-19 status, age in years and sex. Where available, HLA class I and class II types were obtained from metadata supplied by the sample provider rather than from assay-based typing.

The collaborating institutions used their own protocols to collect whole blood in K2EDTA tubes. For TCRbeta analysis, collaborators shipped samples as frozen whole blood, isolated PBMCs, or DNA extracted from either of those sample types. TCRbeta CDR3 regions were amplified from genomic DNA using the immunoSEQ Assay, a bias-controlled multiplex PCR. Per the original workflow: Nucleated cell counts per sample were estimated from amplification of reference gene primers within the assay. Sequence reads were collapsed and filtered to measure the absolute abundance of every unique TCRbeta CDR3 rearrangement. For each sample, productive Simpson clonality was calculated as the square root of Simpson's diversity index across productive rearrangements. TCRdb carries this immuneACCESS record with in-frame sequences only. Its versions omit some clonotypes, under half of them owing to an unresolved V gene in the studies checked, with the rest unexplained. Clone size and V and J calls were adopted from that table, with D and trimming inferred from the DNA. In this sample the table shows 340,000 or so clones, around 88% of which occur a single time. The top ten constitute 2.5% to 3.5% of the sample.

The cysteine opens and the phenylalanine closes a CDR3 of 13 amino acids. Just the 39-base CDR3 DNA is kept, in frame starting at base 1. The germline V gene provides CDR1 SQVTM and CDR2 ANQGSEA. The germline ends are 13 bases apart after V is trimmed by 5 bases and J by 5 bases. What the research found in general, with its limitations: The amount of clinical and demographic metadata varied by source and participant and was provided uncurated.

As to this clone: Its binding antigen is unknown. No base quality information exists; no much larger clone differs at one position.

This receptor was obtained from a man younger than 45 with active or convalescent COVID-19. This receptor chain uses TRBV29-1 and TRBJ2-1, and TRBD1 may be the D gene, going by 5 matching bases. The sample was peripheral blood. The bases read TGCAGCGTTCCGGGTCAGGGAAACAATGAGCAGTTCTTC. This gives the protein CSVPGQGNNEQFF.